The 9 T cell receptor beta chains below come from one sample, sequenced in a study of technical replicates of blood from a few donors. Produced via immunoSEQ multiplex PCR; TCRdb's table is partial and in-frame only. The sample consists of about 70,000 clones, around 90% of them appearing once. Specimen: T cells isolated from PBMCs. These receptors all stem from a human donor in good health.

The chain joins TRBV6-6 to TRBJ1-4, with D hard to call. There are 11 residues in the CDR3. Deletions cut 8 bases from V and 8 bases from J, with 9 bases between. Germline loops: CDR1 MNHNY, CDR2 SVGAGI (reference sequence). DNA of the CDR3: TGTGCCAGCGGGGAGCGGGAAAAACTGTTTTTT. The encoded protein is CASGEREKLFF.

The rearrangement links TRBV11-3 to TRBJ2-5, with 14 bases matching TRBD2. CDR1 and CDR2 from the germline V gene are SGHNT and YENEEA. This CDR3 spans 16 amino acids. V was clipped by 0 bases and J by 3 bases; unmatched bases: 0. CDR3 in DNA: TGTGCCAGCAGCTTAGAGACTAGCGGGGGGGAAGAGACCCAGTACTTC. This encodes CASSLETSGGEETQYF.

V and J are TRBV11-2 and TRBJ2-5, with D unresolved. CDR3 length equals 14 residues. Trimming shortened V by 1 base and J by 2 bases, and 8 bases separated the two germline ends. Germline assignment: CDR1 SGHAT and CDR2 FQNNGV. The CDR3 region has the DNA TGTGCCAGCAGCTTAGCTACTGTTCAAGAGACCCAGTACTTC. It encodes CASSLATVQETQYF. The full variable domain, its missing parts supplied by reference TRBV11-2 and TRBJ2-5, is EAGVAQSPRYKIIEKRQSVAFWCNPISGHATLYWYQQILGQGPKLLIQFQNNGVVDDSQLPKDRFSAERLKGVDSTLKIQPAKLEDSAVYLCASSLATVQETQYFGPGTRLLVL.

As regards this clone: The junction departs from the called germline gene at one end, perhaps through a read error. The J gene is TRBJ2-2, the V gene TRBV7-7; weak D call: TRBD2 (6 bases). This CDR3 region has 16 residues. Germline V CDR1 and CDR2: SSHAT, FNYEAQ (reference sequence). Here the CDR3 reads CASSLGGRRGTGELFF. For the CDR3, the DNA is TGTGCTAGCAGCTTAGGCGGGCGGCGGGGCACCGGGGAGCTGTTTTTT. Using reference TRBV7-7 and TRBJ2-2 for the parts outside the CDR3, the full variable domain is GAGVSQSPRYKVTKRGQDVTLRCDPISSHATLYWYQQALGQGPEFLTYFNYEAQPDKSGLPSDRFSAERPEGSISTLTIQRTEQRDSAMYRCASSLGGRRGTGELFFGEGSRLTVL.

The chain uses TRBV6-6 and TRBJ2-5; TRBD1 is a possible D gene (5 bases). The CDR3 is made up of 14 amino acids. CDR1 and CDR2 (germline): MNHNY, SVGAGI (reference sequence). V was pared by 2 bases and J by 2 bases, with 9 bases between. The CDR3 here is CASSYRGAQETQYF. CDR3 in DNA: TGTGCCAGCAGTTACCGTGGGGCTCAAGAGACCCAGTACTTC.

This rearrangement joins TRBV7-3 to TRBJ2-5, with 10 bases fitting TRBD2. CDR1 SGHTA and CDR2 FQGTGA come from the germline V gene. This CDR3 has 15 amino acids. V shed 2 bases and J 3 bases; nucleotides not matched to a gene: 3. The CDR3 reads CASSLGLAVKETQYF. In nucleotides, the CDR3 is TGTGCCAGCAGCTTAGGACTAGCGGTAAAAGAGACCCAGTACTTC.

The chain recombines TRBV27 with TRBJ2-4, with a weak D call TRBD2 (5 bases). CDR1 is MNHEY, CDR2 SMNVEV, per germline (reference sequence). With 2 bases removed from V and 9 bases from J, the gap between germline ends came to 11 bases. This CDR3 is built from 13 residues. The CDR3 here is CASSLRGQSIQYF. The CDR3 region has the DNA TGTGCCAGCAGTTTACGAGGGCAGTCCATTCAGTACTTC.

V and J are TRBV19 and TRBJ1-2, with 8 bases aligning to TRBD1. V lost 5 bases, J lost 8 bases, and 13 bases stayed unmatched. Germline lookup yields CDR1 LNHDA and CDR2 SQIVND (reference sequence). The CDR3 loop spans 15 amino acids. CDR3 DNA: TGTGCCAGTAGTGTGGGCACAGGGGGAGGGTACGGCTACACCTTC. Protein: CASSVGTGGGYGYTF. The full variable domain, its missing parts supplied by reference TRBV19 and TRBJ1-2, is DGGITQSPKYLFRKEGQNVTLSCEQNLNHDAMYWYRQDPGQGLRLIYYSQIVNDFQKGDIAEGYSVSREKKESFPLTVTSAQKNPTAFYLCASSVGTGGGYGYTFGSGTRLTVV.

This rearrangement joins TRBV5-1 to TRBJ1-2, with D possibly being TRBD1 (6 bases). Germline V gives CDR1 SGHRS, CDR2 YFSETQ. There are 14 residues in the CDR3. Trimming took off 4 bases at V and 8 bases at J, with 18 bases between the two ends. The chain's CDR3 is CASSTSGEKKGYTF. The CDR3 DNA reads TGCGCCAGCAGCACGTCAGGGGAAAAGAAAGGCTACACCTTC.